This T cell receptor beta chain was identified during a study of long-term antiretroviral therapy in people with HIV. General study findings and limits: HIV repertoires spanned narrower CDR3 length ranges than controls. ART-treated samples gained diversity yet remained below transplant donor controls.

This CDR3 is 14 amino acids long. Trimming pared 0 bases from V and 8 bases from J, leaving 12 bases between. Per the germline V gene, CDR1 is SGHRS and CDR2 is YFSETQ. Running of the v3.0 immunoSEQ assay took place at survey level. The method was immunoSEQ multiplex PCR; TCRdb's version includes in-frame clones alone and lacks a portion of them. The sample has 20,000 to 30,000 clones; about 85% are singletons. Note on this clone: Its specificity is not known.

This clonotype was obtained from a man aged 35 to 55 with HIV. The rearrangement joins TRBV5-1 to TRBJ2-1; D is ambiguous. Sequencing was performed on unsorted PBMCs, taken 2.3 years after starting antiretroviral therapy. In DNA form, the CDR3 reads TGCGCCAGCAGCTTGGAGCGCGCGTTTGATGAGCAGTTCTTC. It specifies CASSLERAFDEQFF.